This record concerns one T cell receptor beta chain sequence. Its antigen target is currently unknown. No base-level quality is on record; no much larger clone is a single base apart. The cohort comprised hundreds of healthy bone marrow donors. Cohort members were all nominally healthy when sampled, although unrecorded immune exposures were likely present. The donor was CMV seropositive and was included in the group of around 300 seropositive cohort members. Each donor provided a peripheral blood sample, and peripheral blood mononuclear cells were used for TCR beta sequencing. The Qiagen DNeasy Blood Extraction Kit was used to extract genomic DNA from the blood cell samples. Library preparation employed the immunoSEQ multiplex PCR assay. For the multiplex PCR, a mixture combining 60 forward primers for TCR Vbeta segments and 13 reverse primers for TCR Jbeta segments was used. The CDR3 region of rearranged TCR beta genes was amplified from genomic DNA with a multiplex PCR assay. Amplified TCR beta libraries were sequenced as 87-base-pair reads on the Illumina HiSeq System. The paper's data handling went like this. A later analysis tallied roughly 76 million unique TCR beta chains across the 600 to 700 repertoires, and about 12 million of those chains were shared by two or more donors. To remove PCR and sequencing errors, raw reads were error-corrected and collapsed into unique sequences using a nearest-neighbor algorithm that merged closely related sequences. V, D and J gene segments were assigned by aligning CDR3 sequences to IMGT reference sequences. For a sequence to be retained, a match of at least six nucleotides was required to both a V gene segment and a J gene segment. Rearrangements were called productive when the CDR3 lacked stop codons and stayed in frame with V and J; all others were non-productive. Following IMGT convention, CDR3 was defined as the stretch from the second conserved V-encoded cysteine up to the conserved J-encoded phenylalanine. The earlier analysis of about 640 of the donors excluded any sequence lacking an unambiguous match to a single V gene segment. In an earlier analysis of several hundred of the donors, a V segment was called functional when productive rearrangements were above 56.7%, and segregating when the standard deviation between donors exceeded 5%. To diagnose cytomegalovirus status from the catalog of TCR beta chain sequences, a statistical classification framework was built. In a later analysis, V and J genes were assigned by comparing TCR nucleotide sequences against IMGT/GENE-DB human TR gene sequences. Using the TCRdist pipeline, a later analysis assigned CDR3 sequences along with most-parsimonious VDJ recombination scenarios. In a later analysis, each TCR beta chain was defined by its CDR3 amino acid sequence together with its V-gene family, and reads without a unique V-gene family were excluded. A later analysis removed several hundred highly shared, low-generation-probability nucleotide sequences to deal with suspected cross-contamination and a sequencing artifact. A later analysis calculated a clonal expansion index for each public chain from normalized within-repertoire ranks of inferred template counts. In a later analysis, generation probabilities were computed using a VDJ recombination model fitted to out-of-frame rearrangements, and the results were checked against IGoR. In a later analysis, hypergeometric tests were used to score TCR-TCR, TCR-HLA and TCR-CMV co-occurrence, with a repertoire-size bias correction applied to TCR pairs. A later analysis estimated false discovery rates by permuting HLA or CMV assignments 20 times. In a later analysis, co-occurring TCRs were grouped using DBSCAN, with TCRdist sequence similarity added in when clustering inside HLA-allele-positive subsets. Repertoires with fewer than 30,000 or more than 120,000 public chains were left out of co-occurrence clustering, as were five repertoires with anomalous nucleotide sharing. The table was pulled from immuneACCESS by TCRdb, which kept in-frame rearrangements only. Such tables lose some clones; where checked, under half of the loss comes from unresolved V genes, and the rest has no known cause. That table is the source of V, J and clone size, and D and trimming were worked out from the DNA. The sample table holds 100,000 or so clones, of which around 77% were seen once. The ten largest clones represent 8.6% of the sample.

Spanning cysteine to phenylalanine, the CDR3 consists of 16 amino acids. The read is trimmed to its CDR3 DNA, 48 bases read in frame from base 1. Sequences SGHNT (CDR1) and YYREEE (CDR2) are obtained from the germline V gene (reference sequence). V gives up 0 bases and J gives up 0 bases, and the segment between their germline ends measures 12 bases. This entry comes from a study of cytomegalovirus exposure and HLA in healthy donors (TCRdb year 2017). Regarding the research as a whole: According to an earlier analysis of 550 to 750 of the donors, about 179 million T cells yielded approximately 120 million unique TCR beta sequences and around 280 Gb of sequence data. An early release covering approximately 600 HLA-typed donors comprised approximately 300 gigabases of sequencing data and roughly 86 million unique TCR sequences. Among the roughly 400 genotyped donors, about 85% belonged to the genetic ancestry cluster associated with self-reported Caucasian donors. The study aimed to test whether signatures of past pathogen exposure could be identified by cataloging public T cell receptors. Using immunosequencing, the study profiled T cell repertoires from 500 to 800 subjects and related those repertoires to cytomegalovirus serostatus. A separate validation cohort of roughly 130 different subjects was used in addition to the 666-subject first cohort. To predict cytomegalovirus infection status, the study brought together high-throughput TCR immunosequencing, statistical association of individual TCRs with disease status, and machine learning. To study patterns of TCR occurrence, a later analysis re-analyzed previously published TCR beta repertoires from just over 650 donors and added high-resolution HLA genotyping. Rather than drawing on any new phenotypic data, the later analysis identified candidate immune exposures from TCR beta sequences and the way those sequences occurred across donors. In an earlier analysis of 587 of the donors, high-throughput TCR beta sequencing was used to judge whether each TCR beta V gene segment behaved as functional or pseudogenic. Donor age, sex, ethnicity and CMV serostatus were compiled alongside the repertoire data. A later genetic analysis took genome-wide SNP genotypes for about 55% of the 666 donors and used that subset as a discovery cohort. All discovery cohort repertoires had been generated on a single sequencing platform. Class I and class II HLA loci were covered by the typing at four-digit resolution. The number of typed donors differed by locus: about 620-630 for A, B, C, DRB1 and DQB1; approximately 530 for DQA1; fewer than 610 for DPA1; and 400 to 480 for DPB1. Because of strong linkage in the cohort, a few DR-DQ haplotypes were treated as single units for association and clustering. Among roughly 370 genotyped donors of the cohort, an average of approximately 230,000 unique TCR beta nucleotide sequences were sequenced per donor, roughly a sixth of them non-productive.

What the authors observed across the whole study: According to a later analysis, most CMV-associated TCR beta chains appeared to be HLA-restricted, and the HLA associations seemed to be driven largely by CMV exposure. While some public TCRs were present in many individuals, most TCR sequences turned up only very rarely across donors. Because counts were too low, roughly 17 rarely observed V segments, including chromosome 9 orphons, were left out of the earlier analysis of over 550 of the donors. An earlier analysis of around 500 of the donors showed that most TCR beta V segments appeared in productive rearrangements either about 87% or about 30% of the time, which broadly matched IMGT annotations. In a later analysis, HLA-associated TCR beta chains were found to be more clonally expanded and to have lower generation probabilities than equally common non-associated chains. In a later analysis, the rate of TCR association differed among HLA loci, with DRB1 alleles having the most associated TCRs and HLA-C alleles having the fewest. The only immune exposure information available for the cohort was CMV serostatus. Because HLA typing was unavailable for some donors at each locus, only the typed subset was used in association tests. The 87-base-pair reads could not distinguish some IMGT-functional V segments, including TRBV6-2 and TRBV6-3, so those segments were excluded. Correlated functional status among segregating V segments might reflect linkage disequilibrium, but an unknown experimental factor could not be ruled out. A few of the identified cytomegalovirus-associated TCR beta chains were confirmed in vitro to be specific for cytomegalovirus antigens. The presence/absence analyses assumed that sequencing depth was roughly uniform across donors, and that assumption may not be true. The authors suggested that the approach could potentially be generalized to other disease states and immunological phenotypes. Cytomegalovirus status was reported to be diagnosed by the classifier with high specificity and sensitivity in both the original and validation cohorts. A further reported finding was that TCR beta sequences accurately predicted the HLA-A and HLA-B alleles for most subjects in the first cohort. An association between a missense DCLRE1C variant and V-gene and J-gene trimming of TCR beta chains was found in a later genetic analysis and replicated in an independent cohort. Compared with the roughly 600-donor mean, donors in an Asian-associated ancestry cluster had fewer N-insertions in productive TCRs, according to a later genetic analysis. A later analysis reported that several top co-occurrence clusters appeared linked to parvovirus B19, influenza, CMV and Epstein-Barr virus. In the study, around 160 TCR beta chains were listed as associated with cytomegalovirus. A cluster of highly shared sequence variants was judged likely to be a technical artifact of the sequencing pipeline. This cohort had only TCR beta chains sequenced, and the lack of alpha or paired-chain data limited which features could be detected. In a later analysis, 15,000 to 20,000 TCR beta sequences were associated with specific HLA alleles at a false discovery rate of 0.05. Strong co-occurrence of HLA alleles, especially DR and DQ, made assigning TCR associations to individual alleles difficult.

The chain is made from TRBV5-4 and TRBJ1-1; tentative D gene TRBD1, with 6 bases matching. This receptor was identified in a woman aged 40 to 49 in good health and CMV-seropositive. The sequenced sample was PBMCs. The DNA is TGTGCCAGCAGCTTGGCTCCGGACAGAATGAACACTGAAGCTTTCTTT. Protein translation: CASSLAPDRMNTEAFF.